The rows below give T cell receptor beta chains drawn from one sample of a study of beta chain features in type 1 diabetes. Assay: immunoSEQ multiplex PCR; the TCRdb copy retains only in-frame clones and omits some. The sample holds hundreds of thousands of clones, 11% to 15% seen once. Material for sequencing was naive CD4+ T cells from blood. The receptor set was obtained from a man aged 18 to 35 with type 1 diabetes. The conserved cysteine and the conserved F or W are not part of the CDR3 here. Fields, in order: V gene, clone size, J gene, CDR3 protein. Expanded clones get a size class; other rows say once, few or many, or leave the size out.

V: TRBV29-1
size: .
J: TRBJ1-1
CDR3: SGRNPGTEAF

V: TRBV15
size: few
J: TRBJ2-1
CDR3: ATSRGPSGSSYNEQF

V: TRBV7-9
size: few
J: TRBJ2-7
CDR3: ASSLKGQGNLYEQY

V: TRBV30
size: few
J: TRBJ1-1
CDR3: AWWARREAF

V: TRBV30
size: .
J: TRBJ1-6
CDR3: AWTGTPGTPLH

V: TRBV4-3
size: .
J: TRBJ2-3
CDR3: ASSHSRRGDTQY

V: TRBV7-2
size: few
J: TRBJ2-1
CDR3: ASSLIGTGGYEQF

V: TRBV6-1
size: few
J: TRBJ2-4
CDR3: ASSAGQGNIQY

V: TRBV30
size: .
J: TRBJ2-2
CDR3: AWSVLGRGGELF

V: TRBV7-2
size: few
J: TRBJ1-6
CDR3: ASSWGQIYNSPLH

V: TRBV5-1
size: .
J: TRBJ2-3
CDR3: ASSLQNSFTDTQY

V: TRBV5-1
size: .
J: TRBJ2-3
CDR3: ASSIGSREDTQY

V: TRBV29-1
size: few
J: TRBJ2-5
CDR3: SEDYPY

V: TRBV10-3
size: few
J: TRBJ2-7
CDR3: ATQERQDSYEQY

V: TRBV9
size: .
J: TRBJ2-3
CDR3: ASKLASEGDTQY

V: TRBV29-1
size: .
J: TRBJ1-2
CDR3: SAFRSLNYGYT

V: TRBV4-2
size: .
J: TRBJ1-2
CDR3: ASSHLTRQGDYGYT

V: TRBV10-3
size: few
J: TRBJ1-2
CDR3: AMGRGDPYGYT

V: TRBV29-1
size: .
J: TRBJ2-2
CDR3: SVRGTSVSSPGELF

V: TRBV10-3
size: .
J: TRBJ2-7
CDR3: AITAARGTYEQY

V: TRBV9
size: few
J: TRBJ1-5
CDR3: ASSVERQGAFDNQPQH

V: TRBV9
size: .
J: TRBJ2-4
CDR3: ASSVGPDKNIQY